This TCR beta chain was recorded in a study of graft-versus-host responses after intestinal transplantation. About the study: Recipients had transplants, and these were multivisceral, liver-intestinal, or isolated intestinal. Tacrolimus plus steroids were given to all recipients for around three years, preceded by anti-thymocyte globulin induction.

The table came from immunoSEQ multiplex PCR; TCRdb's copy has only in-frame clones and leaves some out. The profile shows approximately 80,000 clones, 85% to 90% of them singletons. V lost 8 bases and J 5 bases, leaving 19 bases between the germline ends. The CDR3 is made up of 15 amino acids. The germline V gene has CDR1 MNHNS and CDR2 SASEGT. Study results and caveats: The authors found GvH clones in recipient marrow, some appearing first in ileum or blood. Some patients had graft-donor T cell macrochimerism. In their allografts, the ratios of graft-versus-host to host-versus-graft T cell clones were high.

On this clone itself: Its antigen is as yet unknown.

The material sequenced was unstimulated CD4+ T cells sorted from spleen or lymph node cells, taken before intestinal transplant. The chain uses TRBV6-1 and TRBJ2-1, with D perhaps TRBD2 (6 bases). The TCR sequence derives from a human donor who received an intestinal transplant. The DNA for the CDR3 is TGTGCCAGCTATCTCCCGGGAGCTCGGCACAATGAGCAGTTCTTC. It translates to CASYLPGARHNEQFF.